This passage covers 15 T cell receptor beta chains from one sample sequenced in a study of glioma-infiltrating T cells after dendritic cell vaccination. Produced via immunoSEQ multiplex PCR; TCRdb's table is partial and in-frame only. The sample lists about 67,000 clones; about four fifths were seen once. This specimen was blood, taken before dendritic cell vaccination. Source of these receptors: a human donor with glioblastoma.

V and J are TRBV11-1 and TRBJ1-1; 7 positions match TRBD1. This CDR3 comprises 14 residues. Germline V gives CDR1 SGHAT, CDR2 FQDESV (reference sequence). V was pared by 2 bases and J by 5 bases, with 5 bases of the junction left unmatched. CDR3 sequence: CASSLYAGGTEAFF. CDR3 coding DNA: TGTGCCAGCAGCTTATACGCAGGGGGGACTGAAGCTTTCTTT.

This CDR3 reads CASSKPTGEGSPLHF. The CDR3 nucleotides are TGTGCCAGCAGCAAACCGACAGGGGAAGGTTCACCCCTCCACTTT. The rearrangement uses TRBV7-9 and TRBJ1-6; 8 nucleotides line up with TRBD1. V trimming: 5 bases; J trimming: 9 bases; junction bases outside the gene matches: 9. Germline CDR1 and CDR2: SEHNR and FQNEAQ (reference sequence). The CDR3 consists of 15 residues.

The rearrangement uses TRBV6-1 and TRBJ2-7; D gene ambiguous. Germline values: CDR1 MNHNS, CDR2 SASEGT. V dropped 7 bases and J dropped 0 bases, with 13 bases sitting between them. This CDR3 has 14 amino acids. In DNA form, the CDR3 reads TGTGCCAGCACGACGACACTTACCTCCTACGAGCAGTACTTC. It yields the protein CASTTTLTSYEQYF.

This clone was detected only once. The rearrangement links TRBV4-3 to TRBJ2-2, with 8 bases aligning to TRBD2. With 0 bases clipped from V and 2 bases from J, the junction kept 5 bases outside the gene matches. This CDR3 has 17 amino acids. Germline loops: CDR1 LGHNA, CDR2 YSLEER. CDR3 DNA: TGCGCCAGCAGCCAAGATCGGGGGGGTCTTAACACCGGGGAGCTGTTTTTT. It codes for CASSQDRGGLNTGELFF.

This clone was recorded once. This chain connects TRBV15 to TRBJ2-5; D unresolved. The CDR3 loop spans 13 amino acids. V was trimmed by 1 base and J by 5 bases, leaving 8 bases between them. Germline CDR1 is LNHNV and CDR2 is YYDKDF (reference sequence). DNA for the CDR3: TGTGCCACCAGCAGAGTCGGGTGGGAGACCCAGTACTTC. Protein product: CATSRVGWETQYF.

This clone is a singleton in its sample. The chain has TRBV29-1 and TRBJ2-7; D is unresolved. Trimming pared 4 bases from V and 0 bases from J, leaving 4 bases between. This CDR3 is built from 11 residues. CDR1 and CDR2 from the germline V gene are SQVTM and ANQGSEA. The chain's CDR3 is CSVASSYEQYF. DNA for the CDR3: TGCAGCGTTGCCAGCTCCTACGAGCAGTACTTC.

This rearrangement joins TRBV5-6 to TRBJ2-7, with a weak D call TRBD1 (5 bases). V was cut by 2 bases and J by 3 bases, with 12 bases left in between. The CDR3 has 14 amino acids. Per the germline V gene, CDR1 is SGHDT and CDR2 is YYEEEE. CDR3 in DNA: TGTGCCAGCAGCTTTTCCAGGGTGGGCTACGAGCAGTACTTC. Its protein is CASSFSRVGYEQYF.

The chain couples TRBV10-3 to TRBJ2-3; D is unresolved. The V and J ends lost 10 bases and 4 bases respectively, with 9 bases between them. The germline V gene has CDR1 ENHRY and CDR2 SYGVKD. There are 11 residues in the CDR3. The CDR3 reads CATTLADTQYF. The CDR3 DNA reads TGTGCCACCACCTTAGCAGATACGCAGTATTTT.

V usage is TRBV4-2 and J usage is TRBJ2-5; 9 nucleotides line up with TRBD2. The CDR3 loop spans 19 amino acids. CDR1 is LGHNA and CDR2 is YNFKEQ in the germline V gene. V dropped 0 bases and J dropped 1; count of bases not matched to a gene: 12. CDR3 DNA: TGTGCCAGCAGCCAAGATGCTGGCGGGGGGGCCTCCGGCCAAGAGACCCAGTACTTC. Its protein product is CASSQDAGGGASGQETQYF.

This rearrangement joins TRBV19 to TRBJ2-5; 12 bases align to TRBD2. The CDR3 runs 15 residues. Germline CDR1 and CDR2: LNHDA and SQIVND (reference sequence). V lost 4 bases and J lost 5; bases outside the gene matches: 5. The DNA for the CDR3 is TGTGCCAGTAGTACCCTAGCGGGGGGGCGGGAGACCCAGTACTTC. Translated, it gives CASSTLAGGRETQYF.

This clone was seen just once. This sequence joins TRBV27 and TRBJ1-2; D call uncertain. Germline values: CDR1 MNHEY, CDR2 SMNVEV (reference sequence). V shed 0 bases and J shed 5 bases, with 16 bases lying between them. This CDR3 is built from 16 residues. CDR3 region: CASSLSMPKQHYGYTF. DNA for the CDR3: TGTGCCAGCAGTTTATCGATGCCAAAACAGCATTATGGCTACACCTTC.

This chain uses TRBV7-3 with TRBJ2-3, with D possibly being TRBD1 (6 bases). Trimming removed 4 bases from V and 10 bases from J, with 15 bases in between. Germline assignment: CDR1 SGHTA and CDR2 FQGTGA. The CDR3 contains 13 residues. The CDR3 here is CASSSDRFFAQYF. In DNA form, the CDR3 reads TGTGCCAGCAGCTCCGACAGGTTTTTTGCGCAGTATTTT.

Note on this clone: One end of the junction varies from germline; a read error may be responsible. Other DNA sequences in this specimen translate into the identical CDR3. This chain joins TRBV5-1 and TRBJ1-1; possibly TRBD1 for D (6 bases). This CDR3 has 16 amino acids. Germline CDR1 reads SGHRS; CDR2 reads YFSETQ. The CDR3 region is CASSFQGSYGNTEAFF. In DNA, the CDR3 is TGCGCCAGCAGCTTTCAGGGGTCATATGGGAACACCGAAGCTTTCTTT. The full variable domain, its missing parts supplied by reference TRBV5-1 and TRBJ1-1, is KAGVTQTPRYLIKTRGQQVTLSCSPISGHRSVSWYQQTPGQGLQFLFEYFSETQRNKGNFPGRFSGRQFSNSRSEMNVSTLELGDSALYLCASSFQGSYGNTEAFFGQGTRLTVV.

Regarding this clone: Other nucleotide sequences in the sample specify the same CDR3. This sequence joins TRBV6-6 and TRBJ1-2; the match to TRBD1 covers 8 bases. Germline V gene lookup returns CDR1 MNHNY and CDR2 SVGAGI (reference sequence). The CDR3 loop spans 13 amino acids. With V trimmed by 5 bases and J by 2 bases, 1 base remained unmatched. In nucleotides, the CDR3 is TGTGCCAGCAGTCGACAGGGGAACTATGGCTACACCTTC. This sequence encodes CASSRQGNYGYTF.

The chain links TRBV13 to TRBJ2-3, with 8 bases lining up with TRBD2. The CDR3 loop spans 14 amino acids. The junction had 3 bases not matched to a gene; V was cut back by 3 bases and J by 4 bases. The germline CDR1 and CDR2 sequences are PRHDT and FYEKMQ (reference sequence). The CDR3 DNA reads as TGTGCCAGCAGCTTCGCGGGGGGAGCAGATACGCAGTATTTT. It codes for CASSFAGGADTQYF.